This TCR beta chain was captured by sequencing in a study of blood T cell repertoires in COVID-19. Either two negative PCRs, clearance, or symptom resolution qualified Cohort 3 donors as recovered. The data were produced by immunoSEQ multiplex PCR, yet TCRdb's version contains in-frame clones alone and is incomplete. The table has approximately 220,000 clones, roughly 90% seen once; the top ten hold just over 2.5%. The V and J ends lost 10 bases and 1 base, in that order; junction bases with no gene match: 12. CDR1 and CDR2 from the germline V gene are MNHEY and SVGAGI. The CDR3 runs to 15 residues. V and J are TRBV6-5 and TRBJ2-7; 8 bases map to TRBD1. This clonotype was sampled from a woman in her 30s who had recovered from COVID-19. Input material: PBMCs or T cells enriched from blood (not recorded which). Written as DNA, the CDR3 is TGTGCCACCGGACAGGGTGGGGTTAGGTCCTACGAGCAGTACTTC. It codes for CATGQGGVRSYEQYF.